The rows below give T cell receptor beta chains drawn from one sample of a study of T-cell memory formation after mild COVID-19. TCRdb reanalysed the 5' RACE reads using MiXCR and keeps one entry per CDR3 protein. Here the sample spans a few hundred thousand distinct CDR3 sequences, less than 25% being singletons. Source material: PBMCs or a T cell subset sorted from them (not recorded which). The receptors were gathered from an adult woman who had mild COVID-19 (a few samples of this study predate the infection). Cell type and time point are not known. CDR3s include the opening cysteine and the closing phenylalanine or tryptophan. Fields, in order: D gene, J gene, V gene, CDR3 protein. D genes are given only for firm matches.

.	TRBJ2-2	TRBV11-2	CASSGSAGELFF
.	TRBJ2-2	TRBV7-9	CASSWGGNSNTGELFF
TRBD1	TRBJ1-1	TRBV4-1	CASSQIGQGAHSNTEAFF
TRBD1	TRBJ2-3	TRBV5-1	CASRAITGDIKGHSDTQYF
.	TRBJ2-7	TRBV20-1	CSAGRYGVSYEQYF
TRBD2	TRBJ2-3	TRBV11-2	CASSPRSGGAGDTQYF
.	TRBJ1-1	TRBV14	CASSPSHPGRGFWGDTEAFF
.	TRBJ1-5	TRBV3-1	CASSQAGGKQPQHF
.	TRBJ2-5	TRBV20-1	CSARDPTRVQETQYF
.	TRBJ2-1	TRBV3-1	CASSGTELREQFF
.	TRBJ1-2	TRBV12-3/TRBV12-4	CASSFPGDGYTF
TRBD1	TRBJ2-1	TRBV10-1	CASSESWRQGFNEQFF
.	TRBJ1-1	TRBV29-1	CSVGMAEGTEAFF
TRBD2	TRBJ2-3	TRBV24-1	CATSDYSGGLTDTQYF
TRBD2	TRBJ2-1	TRBV9	CASSDGLAGHNEQFF
.	TRBJ2-7	TRBV20-1	CSPHGGLTYEQYF
TRBD2	TRBJ2-1	TRBV9	CASSGTSGKDFYNEQFF
.	TRBJ2-3	TRBV21-1	CASRPQGAQVRTDTQYF
TRBD1	TRBJ2-6	TRBV18	CASSPQGASGANVLTF
TRBD2	TRBJ2-3	TRBV6-5	CASSYSWGGTSGQIPSALATQYF
.	TRBJ2-2	TRBV6-5	CASSYVSGTGELFF
.	TRBJ2-1	TRBV7-8	CASSPQATGSYNEQFF
.	TRBJ2-3	TRBV7-8	CASSPRRSSTDTQYF
.	TRBJ2-7	TRBV7-9	CASSLEEGRYEQYF
.	TRBJ1-1	TRBV5-1	CASSLGNGFGNTEAFF
.	TRBJ1-2	TRBV9	CASSVARDINYGYTF
.	TRBJ1-2	TRBV10-3	CAISDPGQGNYGYTF